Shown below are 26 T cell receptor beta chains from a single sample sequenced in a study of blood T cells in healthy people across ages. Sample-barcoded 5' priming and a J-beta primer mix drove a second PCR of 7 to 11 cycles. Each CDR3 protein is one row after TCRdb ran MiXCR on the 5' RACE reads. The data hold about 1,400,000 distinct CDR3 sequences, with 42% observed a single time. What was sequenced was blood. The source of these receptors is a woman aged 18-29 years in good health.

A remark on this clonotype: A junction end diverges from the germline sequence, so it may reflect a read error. In DNA form, the CDR3 reads TGCGCCAGCAGCCTTGACCGGGGGGGGCAAGAGACCCGGTACTTC. Translated: CASSLDRGGQETRYF. The V and J genes are TRBV4-1 and TRBJ2-5; 8 nucleotides match TRBD2. In germline, CDR1 is MGHRA, CDR2 YSYEKL. There are 15 residues in the CDR3.

The CDR3 nucleotides read TGTGCCAGCAGCCAAGACGCGACTAGCGGAATTTACAATGAGCAGTACTTC. Amino acid sequence: CASSQDATSGIYNEQYF. V and J are TRBV3-1 and TRBJ2-5; 9 bases map to TRBD2. The CDR3 sequence is 17 residues long. The J segment lost 11 bases and the V segment lost 0 bases, leaving 16 bases of the junction unmatched. Germline assignment: CDR1 LGHDT and CDR2 YNNKEL (reference sequence).

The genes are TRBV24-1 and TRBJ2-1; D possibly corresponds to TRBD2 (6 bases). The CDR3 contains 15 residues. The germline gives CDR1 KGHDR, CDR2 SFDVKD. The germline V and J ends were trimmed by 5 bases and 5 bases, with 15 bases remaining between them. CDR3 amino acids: CATSVIADTHNEQFF. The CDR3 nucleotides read TGTGCCACCAGTGTGATAGCGGATACTCACAATGAGCAGTTCTTC.

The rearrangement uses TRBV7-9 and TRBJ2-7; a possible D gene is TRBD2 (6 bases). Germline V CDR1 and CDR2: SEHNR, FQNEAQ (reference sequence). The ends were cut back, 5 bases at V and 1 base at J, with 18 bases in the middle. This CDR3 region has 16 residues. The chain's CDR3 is CASSHGGAGQSYEQYF. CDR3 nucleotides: TGTGCCAGCAGCCACGGAGGGGCGGGCCAATCCTACGAGCAGTACTTC.

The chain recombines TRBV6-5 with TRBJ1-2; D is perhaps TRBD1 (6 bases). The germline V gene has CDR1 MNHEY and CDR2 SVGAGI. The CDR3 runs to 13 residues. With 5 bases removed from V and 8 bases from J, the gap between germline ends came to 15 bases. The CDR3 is CASSATGPPGYTF. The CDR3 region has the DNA TGTGCCAGCAGTGCAACAGGGCCTCCGGGCTACACCTTC.

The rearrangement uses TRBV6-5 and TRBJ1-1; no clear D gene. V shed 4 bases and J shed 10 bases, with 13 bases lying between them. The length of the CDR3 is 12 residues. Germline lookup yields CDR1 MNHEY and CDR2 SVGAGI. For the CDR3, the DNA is TGTGCCAGCAGTTCCGGAAATTGGGGAGCTTTCTTT. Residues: CASSSGNWGAFF.

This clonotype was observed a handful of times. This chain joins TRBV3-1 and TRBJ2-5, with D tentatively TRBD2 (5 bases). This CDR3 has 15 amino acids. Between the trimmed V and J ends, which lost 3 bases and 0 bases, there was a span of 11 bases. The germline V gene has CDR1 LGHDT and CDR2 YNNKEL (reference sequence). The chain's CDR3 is CASSQVATYQETQYF. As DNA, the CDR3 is TGTGCCAGCAGCCAGGTAGCGACTTACCAAGAGACCCAGTACTTC.

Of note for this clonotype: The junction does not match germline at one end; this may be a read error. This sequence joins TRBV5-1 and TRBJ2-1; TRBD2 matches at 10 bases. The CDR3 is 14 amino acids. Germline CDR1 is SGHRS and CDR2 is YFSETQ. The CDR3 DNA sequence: TGCGCCAGCAGCTCTAGCGGGGGTTACAGTGAGCAGTTCTTC. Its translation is CASSSSGGYSEQFF.

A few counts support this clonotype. For the CDR3, the DNA is TGTGCCAGCAGTTCGGGATGGGACGCCCCGGATGGCTACACCTTC. Encoded protein: CASSSGWDAPDGYTF. The chain uses TRBV6-6 and TRBJ1-2, with D perhaps matching TRBD1 (5 bases). V was pared by 4 bases and J by 6 bases, with 18 bases between. The germline CDR1 and CDR2 sequences are MNHNY and SVGAGI (reference sequence). The CDR3 has 15 residues.

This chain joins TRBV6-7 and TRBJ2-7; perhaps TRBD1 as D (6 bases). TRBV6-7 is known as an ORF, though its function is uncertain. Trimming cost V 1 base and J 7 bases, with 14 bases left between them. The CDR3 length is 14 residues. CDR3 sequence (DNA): TGTGCCAGCAGTTACTGGGGGCGCGAAAATGAGCAGTACTTC. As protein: CASSYWGRENEQYF.

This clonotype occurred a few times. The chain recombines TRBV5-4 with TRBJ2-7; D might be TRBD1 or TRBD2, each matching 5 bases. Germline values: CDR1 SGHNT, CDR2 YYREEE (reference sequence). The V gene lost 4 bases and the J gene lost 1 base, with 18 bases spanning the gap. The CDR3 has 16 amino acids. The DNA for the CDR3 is TGTGCCAGCAGCCCTGGACCCGAGGGGAGATCCTACGAGCAGTACTTC. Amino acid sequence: CASSPGPEGRSYEQYF.

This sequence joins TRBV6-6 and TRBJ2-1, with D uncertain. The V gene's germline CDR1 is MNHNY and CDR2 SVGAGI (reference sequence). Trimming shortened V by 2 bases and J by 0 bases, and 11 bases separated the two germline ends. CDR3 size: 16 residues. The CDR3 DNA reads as TGTGCCAGCAGTTACCCCAGTCCGAGCTCCTACAATGAGCAGTTCTTC. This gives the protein CASSYPSPSSYNEQFF.

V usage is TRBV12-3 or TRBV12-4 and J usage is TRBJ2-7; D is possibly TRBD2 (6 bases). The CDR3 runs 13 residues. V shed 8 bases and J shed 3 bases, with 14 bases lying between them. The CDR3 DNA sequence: TGTGCCAGCGCGGGACTTAATTTCTACGAGCAGTACTTC. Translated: CASAGLNFYEQYF.

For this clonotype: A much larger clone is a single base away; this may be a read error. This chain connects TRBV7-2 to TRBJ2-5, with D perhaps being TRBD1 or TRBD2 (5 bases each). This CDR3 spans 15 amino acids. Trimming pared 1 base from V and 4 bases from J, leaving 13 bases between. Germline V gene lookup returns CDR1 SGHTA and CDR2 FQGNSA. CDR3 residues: CASSLGGEGRETQYF. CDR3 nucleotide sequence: TGTGCCAGCAGCTTAGGCGGAGAGGGGCGAGAGACCCAGTACTTC.

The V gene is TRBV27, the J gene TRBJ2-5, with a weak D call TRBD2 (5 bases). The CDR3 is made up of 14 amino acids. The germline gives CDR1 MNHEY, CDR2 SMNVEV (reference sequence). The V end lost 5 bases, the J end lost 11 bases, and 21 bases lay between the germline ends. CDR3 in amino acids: CASSPAGSYNEQYF. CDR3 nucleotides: TGTGCCAGCAGTCCGGCGGGCTCCTACAATGAGCAGTACTTC.

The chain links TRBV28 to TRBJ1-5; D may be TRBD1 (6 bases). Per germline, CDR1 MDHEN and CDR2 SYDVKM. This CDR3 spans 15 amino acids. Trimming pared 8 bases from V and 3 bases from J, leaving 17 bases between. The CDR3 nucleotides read TGTGCCAGCCTCGTCAGGGGAACGCCCAATCAGCCCCAGCATTTT. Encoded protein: CASLVRGTPNQPQHF.

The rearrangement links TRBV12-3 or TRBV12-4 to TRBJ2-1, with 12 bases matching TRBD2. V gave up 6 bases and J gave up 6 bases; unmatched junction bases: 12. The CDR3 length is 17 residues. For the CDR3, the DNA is TGTGCCAGCAGCACGGGACTAGCGGGTCGGGGGCTCAATGAGCAGTTCTTC. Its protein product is CASSTGLAGRGLNEQFF.

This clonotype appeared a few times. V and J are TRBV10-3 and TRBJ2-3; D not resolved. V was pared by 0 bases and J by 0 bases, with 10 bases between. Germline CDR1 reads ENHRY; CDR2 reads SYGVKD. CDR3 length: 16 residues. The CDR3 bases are TGTGCCATCAGTGAGTCGGGTCGTACTAGCACAGATACGCAGTATTTT. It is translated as CAISESGRTSTDTQYF.

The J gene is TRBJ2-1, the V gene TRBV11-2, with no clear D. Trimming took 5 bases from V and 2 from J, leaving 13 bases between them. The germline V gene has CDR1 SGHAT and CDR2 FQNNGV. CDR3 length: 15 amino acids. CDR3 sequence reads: CASSPRLLPYNEQFF. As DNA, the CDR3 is TGTGCCAGCAGCCCCCGACTCCTCCCCTACAATGAGCAGTTCTTC.

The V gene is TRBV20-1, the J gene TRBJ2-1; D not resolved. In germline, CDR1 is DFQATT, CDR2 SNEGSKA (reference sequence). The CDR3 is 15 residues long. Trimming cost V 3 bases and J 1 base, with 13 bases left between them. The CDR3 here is CSASVPSWSYNEQFF. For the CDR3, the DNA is TGCAGTGCTAGCGTTCCCTCTTGGTCCTACAATGAGCAGTTCTTC.

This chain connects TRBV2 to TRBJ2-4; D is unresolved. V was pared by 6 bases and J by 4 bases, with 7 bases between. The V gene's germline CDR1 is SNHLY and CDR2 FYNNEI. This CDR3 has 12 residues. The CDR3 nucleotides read TGTGCCAGCAGGCGGATTAAAAACATTCAGTACTTC. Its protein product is CASRRIKNIQYF.

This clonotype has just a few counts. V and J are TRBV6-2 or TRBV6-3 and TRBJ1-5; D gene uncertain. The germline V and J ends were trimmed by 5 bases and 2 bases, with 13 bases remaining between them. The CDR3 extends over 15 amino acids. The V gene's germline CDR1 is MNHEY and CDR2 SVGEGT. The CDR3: CASSRPPGGNQPQHF. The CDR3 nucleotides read TGTGCCAGCAGTCGACCCCCGGGAGGCAATCAGCCCCAGCATTTT.

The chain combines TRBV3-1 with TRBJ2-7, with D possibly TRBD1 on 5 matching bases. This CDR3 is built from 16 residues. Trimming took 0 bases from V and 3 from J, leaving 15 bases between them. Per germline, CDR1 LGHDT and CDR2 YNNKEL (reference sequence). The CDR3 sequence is CASSQDTVQGLYEQYF. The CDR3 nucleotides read TGTGCCAGCAGCCAAGATACGGTGCAGGGCCTCTACGAGCAGTACTTC.

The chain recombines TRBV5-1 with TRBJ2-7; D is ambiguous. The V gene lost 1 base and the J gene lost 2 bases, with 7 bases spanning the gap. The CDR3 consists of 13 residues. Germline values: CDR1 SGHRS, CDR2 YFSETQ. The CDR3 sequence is CASSLPQTYEQYF. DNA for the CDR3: TGCGCCAGCAGCTTGCCACAGACCTACGAGCAGTACTTC.

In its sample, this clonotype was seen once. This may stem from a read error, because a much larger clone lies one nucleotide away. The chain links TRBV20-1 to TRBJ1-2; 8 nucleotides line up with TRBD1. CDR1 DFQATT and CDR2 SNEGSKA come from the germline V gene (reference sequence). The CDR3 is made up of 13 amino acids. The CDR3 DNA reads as TGCAGTGCTAGACCACAGGGGGACTATAGCTACACCTTC. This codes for CSARPQGDYSYTF.

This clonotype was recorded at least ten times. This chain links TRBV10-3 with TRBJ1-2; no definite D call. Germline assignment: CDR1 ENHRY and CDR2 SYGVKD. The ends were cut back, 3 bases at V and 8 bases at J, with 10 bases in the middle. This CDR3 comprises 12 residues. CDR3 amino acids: CAISDRDGGYTF. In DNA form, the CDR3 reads TGTGCCATCAGTGATAGGGATGGCGGCTACACCTTC.